The following is a T cell receptor beta chain sequence with its context. Its matching antigen is unknown. A much larger clone differs from this one at a single base, so this may be a read error. The data stem from a study of blood T cells in healthy people across ages. Study-wide results and limits: Donor CMV infection status was unknown, possibly confounding age-related changes in expanded clonotypes.

A second PCR of roughly 7 to 11 cycles used a sample-barcoded 5' primer and a J-beta primer mix. MiXCR, run by TCRdb on the 5' RACE reads, gives a single entry per CDR3 protein. The sample yields under 850,000 distinct CDR3 sequences, roughly 35% seen once. Peripheral blood was drawn, about 10 milliliters per donor. The specimen sequenced was blood. The TCR comes from a man in his late teens or twenties in good health.

The CDR3 is CASSPGHLSTEAFF. In DNA, the CDR3 is TGTGCCAGCAGTCCGGGACACCTGAGCACTGAAGCTTTCTTT. The gene calls are TRBV12-3 or TRBV12-4 and TRBJ1-1; perhaps TRBD1 as D (6 bases). V shed 5 bases and J shed 4 bases, with 14 bases lying between them. There are 14 residues in the CDR3.